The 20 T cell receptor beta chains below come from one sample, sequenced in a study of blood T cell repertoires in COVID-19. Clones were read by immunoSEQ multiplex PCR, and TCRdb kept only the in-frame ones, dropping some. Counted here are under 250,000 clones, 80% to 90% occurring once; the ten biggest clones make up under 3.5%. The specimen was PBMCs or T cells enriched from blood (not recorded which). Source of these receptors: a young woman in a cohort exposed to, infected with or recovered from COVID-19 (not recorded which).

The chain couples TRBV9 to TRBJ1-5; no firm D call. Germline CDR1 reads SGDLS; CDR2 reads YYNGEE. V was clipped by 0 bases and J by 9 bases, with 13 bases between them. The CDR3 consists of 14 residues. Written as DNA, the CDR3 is TGTGCCAGCAGCGTAGCTGAGGTAACGTGGCCCCAGCATTTT. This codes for CASSVAEVTWPQHF.

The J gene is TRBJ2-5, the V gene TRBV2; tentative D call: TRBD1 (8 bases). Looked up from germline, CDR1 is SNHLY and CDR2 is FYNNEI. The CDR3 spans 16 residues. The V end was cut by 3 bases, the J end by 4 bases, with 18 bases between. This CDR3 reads CASSEVGQGGAETQYF. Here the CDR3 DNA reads TGTGCCAGCAGTGAGGTCGGACAGGGAGGGGCAGAGACCCAGTACTTC.

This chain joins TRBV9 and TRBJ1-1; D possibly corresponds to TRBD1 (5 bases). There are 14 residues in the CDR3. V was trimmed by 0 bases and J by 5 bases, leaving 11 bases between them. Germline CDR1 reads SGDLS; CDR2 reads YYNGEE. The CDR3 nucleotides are TGTGCCAGCAGCGTAGCTACGGGGGAAACTGAAGCTTTCTTT. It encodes CASSVATGETEAFF.

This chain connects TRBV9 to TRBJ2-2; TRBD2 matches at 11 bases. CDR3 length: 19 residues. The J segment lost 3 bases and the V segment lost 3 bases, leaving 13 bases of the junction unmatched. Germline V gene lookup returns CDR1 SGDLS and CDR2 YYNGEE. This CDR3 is CASSDPVSTSGGDTGELFF. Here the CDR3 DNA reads TGTGCCAGCAGCGATCCGGTCAGCACTAGCGGGGGCGACACCGGGGAGCTGTTTTTT.

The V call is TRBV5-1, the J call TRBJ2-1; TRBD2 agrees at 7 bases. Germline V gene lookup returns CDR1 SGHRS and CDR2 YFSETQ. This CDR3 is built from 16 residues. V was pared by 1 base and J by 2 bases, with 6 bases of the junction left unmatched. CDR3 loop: CASSLSAGATYNEQFF. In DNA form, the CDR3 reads TGCGCCAGCAGCTTGTCGGCGGGAGCCACCTACAATGAGCAGTTCTTC.

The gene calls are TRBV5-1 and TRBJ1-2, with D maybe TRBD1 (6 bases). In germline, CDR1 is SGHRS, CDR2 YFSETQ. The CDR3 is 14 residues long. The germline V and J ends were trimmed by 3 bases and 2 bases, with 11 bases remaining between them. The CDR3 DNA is TGCGCCAGCAGCTCACAGGGTACGAACTATGGCTACACCTTC. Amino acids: CASSSQGTNYGYTF.

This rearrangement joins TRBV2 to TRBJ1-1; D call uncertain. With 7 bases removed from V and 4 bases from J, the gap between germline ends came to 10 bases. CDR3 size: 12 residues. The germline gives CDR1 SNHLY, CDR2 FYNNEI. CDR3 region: CASTPGTTEAFF. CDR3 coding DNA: TGTGCCAGCACTCCAGGAACCACTGAAGCTTTCTTT.

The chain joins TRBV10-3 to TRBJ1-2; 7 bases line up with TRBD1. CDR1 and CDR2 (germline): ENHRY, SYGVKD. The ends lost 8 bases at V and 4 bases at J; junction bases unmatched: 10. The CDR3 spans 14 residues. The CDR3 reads CAIRGQAGIYGYTF. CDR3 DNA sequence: TGTGCCATCCGAGGACAGGCCGGCATCTATGGCTACACCTTC.

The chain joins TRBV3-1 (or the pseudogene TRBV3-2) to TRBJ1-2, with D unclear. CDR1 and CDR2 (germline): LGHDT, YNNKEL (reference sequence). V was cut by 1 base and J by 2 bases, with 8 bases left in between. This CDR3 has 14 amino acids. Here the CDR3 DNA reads TGTGCCAGCAGCCAAGGAGGGAGAAACTATGGCTACACCTTC. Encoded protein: CASSQGGRNYGYTF.

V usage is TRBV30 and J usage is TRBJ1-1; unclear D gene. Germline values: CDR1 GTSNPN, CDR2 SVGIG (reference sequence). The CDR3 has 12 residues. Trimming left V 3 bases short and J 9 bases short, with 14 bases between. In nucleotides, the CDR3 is TGTGCCTGGAGGCAGGCCCCAACTCAAGCTTTCTTT. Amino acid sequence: CAWRQAPTQAFF.

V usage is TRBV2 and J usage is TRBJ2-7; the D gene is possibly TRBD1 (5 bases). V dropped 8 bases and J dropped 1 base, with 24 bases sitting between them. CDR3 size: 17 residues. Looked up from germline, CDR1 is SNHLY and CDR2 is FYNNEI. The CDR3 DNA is TGTGCCAGCGATACCAGTTCGGCTCAGGGTGGGTCCTACGAGCAGTACTTC. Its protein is CASDTSSAQGGSYEQYF.

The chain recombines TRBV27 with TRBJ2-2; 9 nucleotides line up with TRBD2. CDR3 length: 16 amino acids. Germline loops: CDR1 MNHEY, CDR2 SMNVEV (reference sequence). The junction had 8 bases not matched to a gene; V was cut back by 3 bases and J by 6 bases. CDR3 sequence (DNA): TGTGCCAGCAGTTTTTCGGGGCGGGGGGGCGCCGGGGAGCTGTTTTTT. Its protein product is CASSFSGRGGAGELFF.

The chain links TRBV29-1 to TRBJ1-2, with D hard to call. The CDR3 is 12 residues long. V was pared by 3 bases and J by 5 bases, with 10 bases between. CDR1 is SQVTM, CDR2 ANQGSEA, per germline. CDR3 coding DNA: TGCAGCGTTGATGGACTTTCTTATGGCTACACCTTC. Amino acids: CSVDGLSYGYTF.

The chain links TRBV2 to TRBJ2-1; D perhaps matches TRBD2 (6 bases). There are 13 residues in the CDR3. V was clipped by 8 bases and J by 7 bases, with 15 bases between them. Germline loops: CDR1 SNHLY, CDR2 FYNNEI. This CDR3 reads CASGGRGENEQFF. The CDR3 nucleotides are TGTGCCAGCGGAGGGCGGGGCGAGAATGAGCAGTTCTTC.

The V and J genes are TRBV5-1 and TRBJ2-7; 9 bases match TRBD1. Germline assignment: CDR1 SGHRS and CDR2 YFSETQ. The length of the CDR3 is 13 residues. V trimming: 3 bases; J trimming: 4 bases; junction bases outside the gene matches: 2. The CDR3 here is CASSWDRAYEQYF. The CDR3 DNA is TGCGCCAGCAGCTGGGACAGGGCATACGAGCAGTACTTC. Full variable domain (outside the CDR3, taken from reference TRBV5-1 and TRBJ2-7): KAGVTQTPRYLIKTRGQQVTLSCSPISGHRSVSWYQQTPGQGLQFLFEYFSETQRNKGNFPGRFSGRQFSNSRSEMNVSTLELGDSALYLCASSWDRAYEQYFGPGTRLTVT.

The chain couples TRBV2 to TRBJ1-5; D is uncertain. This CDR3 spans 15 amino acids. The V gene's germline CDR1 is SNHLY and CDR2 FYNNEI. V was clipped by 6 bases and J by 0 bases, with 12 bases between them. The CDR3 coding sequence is TGTGCCAGCAGACGAAGACACGTTAGCAATCAGCCCCAGCATTTT. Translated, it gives CASRRRHVSNQPQHF.

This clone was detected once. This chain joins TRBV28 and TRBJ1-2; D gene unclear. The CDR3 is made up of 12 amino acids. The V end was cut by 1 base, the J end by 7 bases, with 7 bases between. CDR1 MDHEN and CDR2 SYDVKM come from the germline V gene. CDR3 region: CASSLSPRGYTF. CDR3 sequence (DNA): TGTGCCAGCAGTTTATCCCCTCGTGGCTACACCTTC.

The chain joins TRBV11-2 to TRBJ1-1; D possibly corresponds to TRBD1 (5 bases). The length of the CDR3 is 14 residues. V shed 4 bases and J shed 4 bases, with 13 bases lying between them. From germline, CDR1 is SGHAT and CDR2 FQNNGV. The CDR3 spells CASSSGGVGTEAFF. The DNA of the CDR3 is TGTGCCAGCAGCTCCGGGGGGGTGGGCACTGAAGCTTTCTTT.

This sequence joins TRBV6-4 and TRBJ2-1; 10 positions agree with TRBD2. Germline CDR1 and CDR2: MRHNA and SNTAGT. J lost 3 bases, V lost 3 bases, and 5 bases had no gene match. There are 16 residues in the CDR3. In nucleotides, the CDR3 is TGTGCCAGCAGTGAGTCTAGCGGGAGCCACTACAATGAGCAGTTCTTC. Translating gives CASSESSGSHYNEQFF.

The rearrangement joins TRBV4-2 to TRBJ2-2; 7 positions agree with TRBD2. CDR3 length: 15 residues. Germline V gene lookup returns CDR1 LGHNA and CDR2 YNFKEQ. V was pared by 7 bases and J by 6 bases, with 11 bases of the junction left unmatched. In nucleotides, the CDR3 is TGTGCCAGCACCCCGAGTTTTAGCGGGTCCGGGGAGCTGTTTTTT. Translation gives CASTPSFSGSGELFF.